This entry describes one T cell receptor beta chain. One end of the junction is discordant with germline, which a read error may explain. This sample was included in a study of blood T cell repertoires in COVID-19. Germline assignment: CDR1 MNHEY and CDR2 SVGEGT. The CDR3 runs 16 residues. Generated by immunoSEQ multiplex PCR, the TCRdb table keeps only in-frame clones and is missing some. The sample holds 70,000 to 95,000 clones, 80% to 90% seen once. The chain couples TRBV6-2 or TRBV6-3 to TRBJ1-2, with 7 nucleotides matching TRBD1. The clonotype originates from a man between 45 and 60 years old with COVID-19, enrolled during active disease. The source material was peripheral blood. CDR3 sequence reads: CASSYSTGPGNYGYTF. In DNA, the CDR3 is TGTGCCAGCAGCTACTCGACAGGGCCTGGTAACTATGGCTACACCTTC.